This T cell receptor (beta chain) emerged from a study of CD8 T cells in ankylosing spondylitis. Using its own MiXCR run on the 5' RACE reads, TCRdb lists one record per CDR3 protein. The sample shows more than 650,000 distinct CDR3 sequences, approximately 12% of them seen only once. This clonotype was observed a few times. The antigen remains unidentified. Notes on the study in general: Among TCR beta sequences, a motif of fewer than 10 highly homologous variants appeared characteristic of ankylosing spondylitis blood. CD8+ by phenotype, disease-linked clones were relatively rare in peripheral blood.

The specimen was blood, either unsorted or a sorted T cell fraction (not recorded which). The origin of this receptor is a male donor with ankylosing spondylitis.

Here the CDR3 DNA reads TGTGCCAGCGTACCGACAGGTAGGGCAGATACGCAGTATTTT. It specifies CASVPTGRADTQYF. V is TRBV3-1 and J is TRBJ2-3; possible D gene TRBD1, 6 bases. V lost 8 bases and J 4 bases, leaving 16 bases between the germline ends. Germline V CDR1 and CDR2: LGHDT, YNNKEL (reference sequence). This CDR3 has 14 residues.